This TCR beta chain was sequenced during a study of response to subunit inactivated influenza vaccine. Study results and caveats: The authors put forward the suggestion that each seasonal influenza vaccination may bring in only a limited number of new T cells.

Per the germline V gene, CDR1 is MNHEY and CDR2 is SVGEGT. CDR3 length: 12 residues. The ends were cut back, 4 bases at V and 3 bases at J, with 7 bases in the middle. This clonotype was picked up many times. What it binds is not known. TCRdb passed the RT-PCR reads through MiXCR, listing each CDR3 protein once. The sample has about 650,000 distinct CDR3 sequences; around 16% are singletons. The chain uses TRBV6-2 or TRBV6-3 and TRBJ2-7; D is possibly TRBD1 (6 bases). This TCR came from a man aged 45 to 65 who received an inactivated influenza vaccine. This sample comprised PBMCs from blood, obtained 11 to 12 days after vaccination. The DNA of the CDR3 is TGTGCCAGCAGTTGGGGACACTACGAGCAGTACTTC. Its protein is CASSWGHYEQYF.